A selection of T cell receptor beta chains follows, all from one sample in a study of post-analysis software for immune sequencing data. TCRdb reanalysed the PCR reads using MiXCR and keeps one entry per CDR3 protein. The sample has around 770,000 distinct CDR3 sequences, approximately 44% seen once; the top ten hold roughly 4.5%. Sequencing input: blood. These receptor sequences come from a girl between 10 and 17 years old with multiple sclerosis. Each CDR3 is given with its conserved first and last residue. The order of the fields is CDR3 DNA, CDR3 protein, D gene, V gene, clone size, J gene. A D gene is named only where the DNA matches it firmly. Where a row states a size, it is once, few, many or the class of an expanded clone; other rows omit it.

cdr3_nt: TGTGCCAGCAGCTCCCGACTAGCGGGAGGAGTGGAGACCCAGTACTTC; cdr3_aa: CASSSRLAGGVETQYF; d_call: TRBD2; v_call: TRBV11-1; clone_size: .; j_call: TRBJ2-5
cdr3_nt: TGTGCCAGCAGCTTAGCCGGTCTCACAGATACGCAGTATTTT; cdr3_aa: CASSLAGLTDTQYF; d_call: .; v_call: TRBV11-2; clone_size: few; j_call: TRBJ2-3
cdr3_nt: TGTGCCAGCTCCACTGGGACTTACTACAATGAGCAGTTCTTC; cdr3_aa: CASSTGTYYNEQFF; d_call: .; v_call: TRBV27; clone_size: few; j_call: TRBJ2-1
cdr3_nt: TGTGCCACCAGCTCCGGGACAGGGGAAGAGACCCAGTACTTC; cdr3_aa: CATSSGTGEETQYF; d_call: TRBD1; v_call: TRBV24-1; clone_size: .; j_call: TRBJ2-5
cdr3_nt: TGCGCCAGCAGCTTAGCGGAGGTCGGGACCCAGTACTTC; cdr3_aa: CASSLAEVGTQYF; d_call: .; v_call: TRBV5-1; clone_size: .; j_call: TRBJ2-5
cdr3_nt: TGTGCCATCAGGGACAGGTCTAACTATGGCTACACCTTC; cdr3_aa: CAIRDRSNYGYTF; d_call: TRBD1; v_call: TRBV10-3; clone_size: once; j_call: TRBJ1-2
cdr3_nt: TGCAGCGTTGCTAGCGGGACACGAATGACGGATGAGCAGTTCTTC; cdr3_aa: CSVASGTRMTDEQFF; d_call: TRBD2; v_call: TRBV29-1; clone_size: .; j_call: TRBJ2-1
cdr3_nt: TGCAGTGCTAGAGATCTAGGGATTGGGGCTAATGAAAAACTGTTTTTT; cdr3_aa: CSARDLGIGANEKLFF; d_call: .; v_call: TRBV20-1; clone_size: .; j_call: TRBJ1-4
cdr3_nt: TGTGCCAGCAGCTTAGAAAGCGGGAGGAGCACAGATACGCAGTATTTT; cdr3_aa: CASSLESGRSTDTQYF; d_call: TRBD2; v_call: TRBV7-2; clone_size: few; j_call: TRBJ2-3
cdr3_nt: TGCAGCGTTCAACGGGGCGAGGGCACAGATACGCAGTATTTT; cdr3_aa: CSVQRGEGTDTQYF; d_call: .; v_call: TRBV29-1; clone_size: .; j_call: TRBJ2-3
cdr3_nt: TGTGCCAGCTCGCGGGATCCCTCGGCCACTGAAGCTTTCTTT; cdr3_aa: CASSRDPSATEAFF; d_call: .; v_call: TRBV18; clone_size: .; j_call: TRBJ1-1